This is a list of T cell receptor beta chains from one sample in a study of T cell changes during pregnancy in multiple sclerosis. Profiling relied on immunoSEQ multiplex PCR, and the TCRdb table lists in-frame clones only, not all of them. The sample contains about 36,000 clones, 93% of which appear only once. Sequenced here: CD4+ T cells from peripheral blood mononuclear cells, sampled in the first trimester of pregnancy. The receptor source for this set is a female donor with multiple sclerosis, enrolled in a pregnancy study. The CDR3 runs from the conserved cysteine through the conserved F or W. D genes are given only for firm matches. Not every row has a clone size; where given, it reads once, few, many or a size class.

clone size: -
D gene: TRBD1
V gene: TRBV2
J gene: TRBJ1-1
CDR3 DNA: TGTGCCAGCAGTGAGGAGACAGGGGACACTGAAGCTTTCTTT
CDR3 protein: CASSEETGDTEAFF

clone size: -
D gene: TRBD2
V gene: TRBV2
J gene: TRBJ2-1
CDR3 DNA: TGTGCCAGCAGTACTAGCGGGGACTACAATGAGCAGTTCTTC
CDR3 protein: CASSTSGDYNEQFF

clone size: -
D gene: TRBD1
V gene: TRBV6-1
J gene: TRBJ1-6
CDR3 DNA: TGTGCCAGCAGTGGGCTGGACAGGGGGGAATCACCCCTCCACTTT
CDR3 protein: CASSGLDRGESPLHF

clone size: -
D gene: -
V gene: TRBV19
J gene: TRBJ2-2
CDR3 DNA: TGTGCCAGTAGTGCCGGAGGGGCGGCCGGGGAGCTGTTTTTT
CDR3 protein: CASSAGGAAGELFF

clone size: -
D gene: -
V gene: TRBV11-2
J gene: TRBJ2-7
CDR3 DNA: TGTGCCAGCAGCCCAAGGCGGGTATACGAGCAGTACTTC
CDR3 protein: CASSPRRVYEQYF

clone size: -
D gene: TRBD1
V gene: TRBV7-9
J gene: TRBJ2-3
CDR3 DNA: TGTGCCAGCAGCTACCGACAGGGGATTATCACAGATACGCAGTATTTT
CDR3 protein: CASSYRQGIITDTQYF

clone size: -
D gene: TRBD1
V gene: TRBV29-1
J gene: TRBJ1-2
CDR3 DNA: TGCAGCGTGGAGGCCCAACAGGGGTGGCGTGGCTACACCTTC
CDR3 protein: CSVEAQQGWRGYTF

clone size: -
D gene: TRBD1
V gene: TRBV9
J gene: TRBJ1-2
CDR3 DNA: TGTGCCAGCAGCGTATGGGGACAGAGCTACACCTTC
CDR3 protein: CASSVWGQSYTF

clone size: -
D gene: TRBD2
V gene: TRBV19
J gene: TRBJ2-7
CDR3 DNA: TGTGCCAGTAGTATTCCTAGCGGGAGCTCCTACGAGCAGTACTTC
CDR3 protein: CASSIPSGSSYEQYF

clone size: -
D gene: -
V gene: TRBV11-2
J gene: TRBJ1-2
CDR3 DNA: TGTGCCAGCAGCTGGGGAGGGAATGGCTACACCTTC
CDR3 protein: CASSWGGNGYTF

clone size: -
D gene: TRBD2
V gene: TRBV7-2
J gene: TRBJ2-7
CDR3 DNA: TGTGCCAGCAGCCCACGAGCGGGGGATTCCTACGAGCAGTACTTC
CDR3 protein: CASSPRAGDSYEQYF

clone size: once
D gene: TRBD2
V gene: TRBV4-2
J gene: TRBJ2-2
CDR3 DNA: TGTGCCAGCAGCCAAGATCGGGGGGTGAGCACCGGGGAGCTGTTTTTT
CDR3 protein: CASSQDRGVSTGELFF

clone size: -
D gene: -
V gene: TRBV14
J gene: TRBJ1-1
CDR3 DNA: TGTGCCAGCAGCCAAGGTCCAGGGATCTGGGCTTTCTTT
CDR3 protein: CASSQGPGIWAFF

clone size: -
D gene: TRBD1
V gene: TRBV5-1
J gene: TRBJ2-1
CDR3 DNA: TGCGCCAGCAGCGTGGGACAGGCCTACAATGAGCAGTTCTTC
CDR3 protein: CASSVGQAYNEQFF

clone size: -
D gene: -
V gene: TRBV7-3
J gene: TRBJ2-1
CDR3 DNA: TGTGCCAGCAGCTTTGGGCTAGCCAGGTACAATGAGCAGTTCTTC
CDR3 protein: CASSFGLARYNEQFF

clone size: -
D gene: -
V gene: TRBV11-3
J gene: TRBJ1-5
CDR3 DNA: TGTGCCAGCAGCTCCCTGAATCAGCCCCAGCATTTT
CDR3 protein: CASSSLNQPQHF

clone size: -
D gene: -
V gene: TRBV5-1
J gene: TRBJ2-1
CDR3 DNA: TGCGCCAGCAGCTCCAGGGTCCCCCCCTACAATGAGCAGTTCTTC
CDR3 protein: CASSSRVPPYNEQFF

clone size: once
D gene: TRBD2
V gene: TRBV2
J gene: TRBJ2-7
CDR3 DNA: TGTGCCAGCAGGGGGACTAGCGGGAGGGCCAACGAGCAGTACTTC
CDR3 protein: CASRGTSGRANEQYF

clone size: -
D gene: TRBD1
V gene: TRBV9
J gene: TRBJ2-3
CDR3 DNA: TGTGCCAGCAGCGTAGCACAGGGGATCCACACAGATACGCAGTATTTT
CDR3 protein: CASSVAQGIHTDTQYF

clone size: -
D gene: -
V gene: TRBV4-3
J gene: TRBJ1-2
CDR3 DNA: TGCGCCAGCAGCCAAGAAATTCGGGGATTGGGTTTGGATGGCTACACCTTC
CDR3 protein: CASSQEIRGLGLDGYTF

clone size: -
D gene: -
V gene: TRBV2
J gene: TRBJ2-1
CDR3 DNA: TGTGCCAGCAGAAAAGGTGGGGGCCGATCCATTGATGAGCAGTTCTTC
CDR3 protein: CASRKGGGRSIDEQFF

clone size: -
D gene: -
V gene: TRBV2
J gene: TRBJ1-1
CDR3 DNA: TGTGCCAGCAGACGAATAGTCGGGGGGCGTGGGGTGGTGAACACTGAAGCTTTCTTT
CDR3 protein: CASRRIVGGRGVVNTEAFF

clone size: once
D gene: TRBD1
V gene: TRBV25-1
J gene: TRBJ2-1
CDR3 DNA: TGTGCCAGCGGACAGGCGAACAATGAGCAGTTCTTC
CDR3 protein: CASGQANNEQFF

clone size: -
D gene: -
V gene: TRBV30
J gene: TRBJ2-5
CDR3 DNA: TGTGCCTGGAGTGTTCAACAGGTGCAGACCCAGTACTTC
CDR3 protein: CAWSVQQVQTQYF

clone size: -
D gene: -
V gene: TRBV7-2
J gene: TRBJ1-5
CDR3 DNA: TGTGCCAGCAGCTTAACAGAGAATCAGCCCCAGCATTTT
CDR3 protein: CASSLTENQPQHF

clone size: -
D gene: -
V gene: TRBV5-1
J gene: TRBJ1-4
CDR3 DNA: TGCGCCAGCAGTGTCGGGATTAATGAAAAACTGTTTTTT
CDR3 protein: CASSVGINEKLFF

clone size: once
D gene: TRBD1
V gene: TRBV7-2
J gene: TRBJ1-6
CDR3 DNA: TGTGCCAGCGTCGCACGCACCGGGACAGGGATTTCACCCCTCCACTTT
CDR3 protein: CASVARTGTGISPLHF

clone size: -
D gene: TRBD1
V gene: TRBV2
J gene: TRBJ1-5
CDR3 DNA: TGTGCCAGCAGTAGACAGGGCGGGCAGCCCCAGCATTTT
CDR3 protein: CASSRQGGQPQHF

clone size: -
D gene: -
V gene: TRBV5-8
J gene: TRBJ1-2
CDR3 DNA: TGTGCCAGCAGCTTGGTCGGAGCTAACTATGGCTACACCTTC
CDR3 protein: CASSLVGANYGYTF

clone size: -
D gene: -
V gene: TRBV2
J gene: TRBJ2-5
CDR3 DNA: TGTGCCAGCAGTGGACGGGGGGCGGGTTGGGAGACCCAGTACTTC
CDR3 protein: CASSGRGAGWETQYF

clone size: -
D gene: TRBD2
V gene: TRBV7-3
J gene: TRBJ2-5
CDR3 DNA: TGTGCCAGCAGCCGTAGCGGGAGAGGGGAAGAGACCCAGTACTTC
CDR3 protein: CASSRSGRGEETQYF

clone size: -
D gene: TRBD2
V gene: TRBV18
J gene: TRBJ2-7
CDR3 DNA: TGTGCCAGCTCACCAGGGAGGGGAGGGAGGTTCCACGAGCAGTACTTC
CDR3 protein: CASSPGRGGRFHEQYF

clone size: -
D gene: TRBD2
V gene: TRBV5-1
J gene: TRBJ2-1
CDR3 DNA: TGCGCCAGCAGCCCCGGTGGGCTAGCGGGCTTAGCTGAGCAGTTCTTC
CDR3 protein: CASSPGGLAGLAEQFF

clone size: -
D gene: -
V gene: TRBV28
J gene: TRBJ1-1
CDR3 DNA: TGTGCCAGCAGTTTGGAGGCCCCCCCTGAAGCTTTCTTT
CDR3 protein: CASSLEAPPEAFF

clone size: -
D gene: TRBD1
V gene: TRBV7-2
J gene: TRBJ2-7
CDR3 DNA: TGTGCCAGCAGCCGGGACAGCTCCTACGAGCAGTACTTC
CDR3 protein: CASSRDSSYEQYF

clone size: -
D gene: -
V gene: TRBV18
J gene: TRBJ1-5
CDR3 DNA: TGTGCCAGCTCACCAGGGCACAATAGCAATCAGCCCCAGCATTTT
CDR3 protein: CASSPGHNSNQPQHF

clone size: -
D gene: -
V gene: TRBV6-5
J gene: TRBJ2-7
CDR3 DNA: TGTGCCAGCAGTTCTAGCTACGGGCAGTACTTC
CDR3 protein: CASSSSYGQYF

clone size: few
D gene: -
V gene: TRBV5-8
J gene: TRBJ2-7
CDR3 DNA: TGTGCCAGCAGCTCCTTAGACTACGAGCAGTACTTC
CDR3 protein: CASSSLDYEQYF

clone size: -
D gene: TRBD1
V gene: TRBV28
J gene: TRBJ1-5
CDR3 DNA: TGTGCCAGCAGACTAACAGGGGGCAGGCAGCCCCAGCATTTT
CDR3 protein: CASRLTGGRQPQHF

clone size: -
D gene: -
V gene: TRBV7-3
J gene: TRBJ2-2
CDR3 DNA: TGTGCCAGCAGCCCCCAGGGTGCGAACACCGGGGAGCTGTTTTTT
CDR3 protein: CASSPQGANTGELFF

clone size: -
D gene: -
V gene: TRBV7-2
J gene: TRBJ2-2
CDR3 DNA: TGTGCCAGCAGCTCCCAGATTCAAAGGAACACCGGGGAGCTGTTTTTT
CDR3 protein: CASSSQIQRNTGELFF

clone size: -
D gene: TRBD2
V gene: TRBV5-8
J gene: TRBJ2-7
CDR3 DNA: TGTGCCAGCAGCTTGGAACTAGCGGGAACCTACGAGCAGTACTTC
CDR3 protein: CASSLELAGTYEQYF

clone size: -
D gene: -
V gene: TRBV6-6
J gene: TRBJ2-3
CDR3 DNA: TGTGCCAGCAGCCCAATACGGGGTACAGATACGCAGTATTTT
CDR3 protein: CASSPIRGTDTQYF

clone size: -
D gene: TRBD1
V gene: TRBV6-5
J gene: TRBJ1-2
CDR3 DNA: TGTGCCAGCAGCAGGGACAGGGTTGGCTACACCTTC
CDR3 protein: CASSRDRVGYTF

clone size: -
D gene: -
V gene: TRBV5-1
J gene: TRBJ1-2
CDR3 DNA: TGCGCCAGCAGCCTGACGGGGGGCGCGGGCTATGGCTACACCTTC
CDR3 protein: CASSLTGGAGYGYTF

clone size: -
D gene: TRBD2
V gene: TRBV27
J gene: TRBJ2-1
CDR3 DNA: TGTGCCAGCAGTTTCTACAAACGGAAGTGGGGCTTTTTAGCGGGGGAGAAAAATGAGCAGTTCTTC
CDR3 protein: CASSFYKRKWGFLAGEKNEQFF

clone size: -
D gene: -
V gene: TRBV19
J gene: TRBJ2-3
CDR3 DNA: TGTGCCAGTAGTATAGCGGTATCAACAGATACGCAGTATTTT
CDR3 protein: CASSIAVSTDTQYF

clone size: -
D gene: TRBD2
V gene: TRBV18
J gene: TRBJ2-7
CDR3 DNA: TGTGCCAGCTCACGCGGGACTAGCGGGAGTTCGTACGAGCAGTACTTC
CDR3 protein: CASSRGTSGSSYEQYF